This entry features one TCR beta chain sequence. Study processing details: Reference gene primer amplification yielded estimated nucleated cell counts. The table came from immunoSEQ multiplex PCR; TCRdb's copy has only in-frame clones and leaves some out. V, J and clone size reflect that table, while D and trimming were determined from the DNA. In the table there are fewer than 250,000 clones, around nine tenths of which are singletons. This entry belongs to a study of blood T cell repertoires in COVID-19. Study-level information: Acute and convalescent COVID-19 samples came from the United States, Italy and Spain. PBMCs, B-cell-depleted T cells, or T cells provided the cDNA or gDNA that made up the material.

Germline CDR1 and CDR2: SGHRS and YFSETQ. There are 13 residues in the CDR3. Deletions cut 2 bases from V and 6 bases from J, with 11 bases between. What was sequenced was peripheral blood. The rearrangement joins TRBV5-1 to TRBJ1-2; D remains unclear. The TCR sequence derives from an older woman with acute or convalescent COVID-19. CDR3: CASSFESIDGYTF. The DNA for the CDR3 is TGCGCCAGCAGCTTCGAGAGTATCGATGGCTACACCTTC.